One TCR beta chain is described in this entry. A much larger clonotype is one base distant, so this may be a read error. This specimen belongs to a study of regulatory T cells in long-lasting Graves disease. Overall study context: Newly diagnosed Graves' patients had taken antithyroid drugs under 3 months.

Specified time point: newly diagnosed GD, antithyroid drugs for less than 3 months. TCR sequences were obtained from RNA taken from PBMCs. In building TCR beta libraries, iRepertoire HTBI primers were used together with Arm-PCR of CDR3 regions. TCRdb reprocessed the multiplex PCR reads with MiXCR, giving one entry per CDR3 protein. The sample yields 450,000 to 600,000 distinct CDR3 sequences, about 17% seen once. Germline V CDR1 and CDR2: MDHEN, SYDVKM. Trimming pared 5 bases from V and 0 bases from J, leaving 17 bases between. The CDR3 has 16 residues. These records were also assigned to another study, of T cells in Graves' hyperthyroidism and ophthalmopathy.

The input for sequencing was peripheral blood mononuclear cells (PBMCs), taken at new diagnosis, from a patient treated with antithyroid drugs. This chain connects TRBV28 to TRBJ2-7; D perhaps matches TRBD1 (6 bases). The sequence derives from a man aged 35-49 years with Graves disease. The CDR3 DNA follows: TGTGCCAGCAGTGATACCGGGACAACTAACTCCTACGAGCAGTACTTC. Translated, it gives CASSDTGTTNSYEQYF.